This T cell receptor beta chain appears in the sequencing data of a study of Tregs in tolerant kidney transplant recipients. In regard to this clone: Its antigen remains unidentified. With the read ending 3 residues before the CDR3 end, the germline J gene is used to fill in that end.

Germline-derived CDR1 and CDR2 are SGHVS and FNYEAQ. The CDR3 has 17 amino acids. V was clipped by 0 bases and J by 4 bases, with 15 bases between them. CD4+CD25+CD127- Tregs, CD4+CD25- non-Tregs, CD4 and CD8 cells were sorted. Assay used: immunoSEQ multiplex PCR; TCRdb lists only in-frame clones, some missing. The sample data list over 25,000 clones. Study observations and caveats: Biological reproducibility was not directly addressed in this study. Nucleotide sequences could not be compared across some patients' samples due to primer changes.

The specimen comprised CD8+ T cells from blood, sampled before the transplant. The sequence derives from a human donor who received a combined kidney and bone marrow transplant. This chain uses TRBV7-6 with TRBJ2-2; the D is unclear. CDR3 region: CASSLAVSDSGTGELFF. CDR3 DNA (partial): TGTGCCAGCAGCTTAGCTGTGTCTGACTCCGGCACCGGGGAG. Combining the CDR3 with reference TRBV7-6 and TRBJ2-2 gives the whole variable domain GAGVSQSPRYKVTKRGQDVALRCDPISGHVSLYWYRQALGQGPEFLTYFNYEAQQDKSGLPNDRFSAERPEGSISTLTIQRTEQRDSAMYRCASSLAVSDSGTGELFFGEGSRLTVL.